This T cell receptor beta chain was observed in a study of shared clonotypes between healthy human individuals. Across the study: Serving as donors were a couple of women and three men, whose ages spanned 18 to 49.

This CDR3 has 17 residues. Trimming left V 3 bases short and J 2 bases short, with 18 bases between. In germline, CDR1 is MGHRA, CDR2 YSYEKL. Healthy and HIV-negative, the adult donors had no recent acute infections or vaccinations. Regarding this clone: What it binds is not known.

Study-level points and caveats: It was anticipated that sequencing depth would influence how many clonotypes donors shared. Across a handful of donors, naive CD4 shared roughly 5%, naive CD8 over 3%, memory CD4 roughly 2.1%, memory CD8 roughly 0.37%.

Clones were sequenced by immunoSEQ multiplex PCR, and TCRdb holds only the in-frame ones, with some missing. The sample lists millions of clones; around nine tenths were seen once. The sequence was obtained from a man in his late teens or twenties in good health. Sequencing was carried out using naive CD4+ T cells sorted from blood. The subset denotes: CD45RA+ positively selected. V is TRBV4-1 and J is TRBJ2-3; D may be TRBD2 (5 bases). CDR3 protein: CASSHPEVGKPTDTQYF. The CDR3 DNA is TGCGCCAGCAGCCACCCTGAAGTCGGGAAACCCACAGATACGCAGTATTTT.